The 13 T cell receptor beta chains below were found in one sample sequenced in a study of identical twins. MiXCR was run by TCRdb on the 5' RACE reads, yielding one entry per CDR3 protein. The sample contains about 690,000 distinct CDR3 sequences, about 20% of which appear only once. These data also featured in a second study, about T cells expressing NK-cell markers.

Sequencing was performed on PBMCs. All receptors come from a woman aged 18 to 35 in good health.

A few counts support this clonotype. V usage is TRBV5-1 and J usage is TRBJ1-2; TRBD1 might be the D (6 bases). Germline lookup yields CDR1 SGHRS and CDR2 YFSETQ. This CDR3 has 15 residues. The V and J ends lost 3 bases and 7 bases respectively, with 19 bases between them. The chain's CDR3 is CASSSTGTSMGGYTF. The CDR3 bases are TGCGCCAGCAGCTCTACAGGGACCTCTATGGGTGGCTACACCTTC.

This rearrangement joins TRBV12-3 or TRBV12-4 to TRBJ1-3; the D is unclear. The CDR3 has 15 residues. V was trimmed by 5 bases and J by 0 bases, leaving 11 bases between them. For the CDR3, the DNA is TGTGCCAGCAGTGACATGTGGATCTCTGGAAACACCATATATTTT. As protein: CASSDMWISGNTIYF.

This clonotype was found many times. This rearrangement joins TRBV12-3 or TRBV12-4 to TRBJ2-1, with D tentatively TRBD2 (6 bases). CDR3 length equals 14 residues. V lost 3 bases, J lost 0 bases, and 6 bases lay in between. The CDR3 region has the DNA TGTGCCAGCAGTTTCGGGAGCTCCTACAATGAGCAGTTCTTC. This translates into CASSFGSSYNEQFF.

The chain joins TRBV6-5 to TRBJ2-5, with D uncertain. Germline V gives CDR1 MNHEY, CDR2 SVGAGI. This CDR3 region has 12 residues. V gave up 8 bases and J gave up 1 base, with 8 bases separating them. CDR3: CASRTPQETQYF. CDR3 bases: TGTGCCAGCCGGACGCCCCAAGAGACCCAGTACTTC.

The chain carries TRBV7-9 and TRBJ2-3; TRBD1 matches at 7 bases. Germline V gives CDR1 SEHNR, CDR2 FQNEAQ (reference sequence). There are 16 residues in the CDR3. Trimming removed 3 bases from V and 6 bases from J; junction bases left unmatched: 12. Here the CDR3 reads CASSFDRVFDGDTQYF. The CDR3 DNA is TGTGCCAGCAGCTTTGACAGGGTATTTGATGGGGATACGCAGTATTTT.

The chain is built from TRBV5-6 and TRBJ2-5; a possible D gene is TRBD1 (6 bases). Germline-derived CDR1 and CDR2 are SGHDT and YYEEEE. V was shortened by 2 bases and J by 2 bases, with 13 bases between the two germline ends. The CDR3 contains 15 residues. The CDR3 sequence is CASSLLGTQQETQYF. The CDR3 DNA reads TGTGCCAGCAGCTTACTCGGGACACAGCAAGAGACCCAGTACTTC. Looking up the rest from reference TRBV5-6 and TRBJ2-5 gives the full variable domain: DAGVTQSPTHLIKTRGQQVTLRCSPKSGHDTVSWYQQALGQGPQFIFQYYEEEERQRGNFPDRFSGHQFPNYSSELNVNALLLGDSALYLCASSLLGTQQETQYFGPGTRLLVL.

This clonotype was detected ten times or more. V and J are TRBV5-1 and TRBJ2-7; TRBD2 matches 7 bases. The junction had 4 bases not matched to a gene; V was cut back by 7 bases and J by 3 bases. The germline gives CDR1 SGHRS, CDR2 YFSETQ. The CDR3 loop spans 12 amino acids. The CDR3 nucleotides read TGCGCCAGCGGCCGGGGGGACTACGAGCAGTACTTC. It is translated as CASGRGDYEQYF.

The chain employs TRBV29-1 and TRBJ2-1; maybe TRBD2 (6 bases). The CDR3 has 14 residues. Germline V gene lookup returns CDR1 SQVTM and CDR2 ANQGSEA. V was pared by 8 bases and J by 4 bases, with 18 bases between. The CDR3: CSLHGGEGYNEQFF. In DNA form, the CDR3 reads TGCAGCCTTCACGGGGGAGAGGGGTACAATGAGCAGTTCTTC.

This clonotype was picked up a small number of times. The rearrangement uses TRBV12-3 or TRBV12-4 and TRBJ2-3; 9 bases match TRBD2. With V trimmed by 5 bases and J by 4 bases, 13 bases remained unmatched. The CDR3 runs to 17 residues. CDR3 residues: CASSGLAITKEADTQYF. CDR3 DNA sequence: TGTGCCAGCAGTGGACTAGCGATCACCAAGGAAGCAGATACGCAGTATTTT.

The chain uses TRBV5-1 and TRBJ1-6; D possibly corresponds to TRBD1 (5 bases). Germline CDR1 reads SGHRS; CDR2 reads YFSETQ. Trimming removed 1 base from V and 7 bases from J, with 12 bases in between. This CDR3 region has 15 residues. Here the CDR3 DNA reads TGCGCCAGCAGCTTGAACGGGGGGGAAAATTCACCCCTCCACTTT. It encodes CASSLNGGENSPLHF.

A few counts support this clonotype. The chain is built from TRBV7-2 and TRBJ2-2; tentatively, D is TRBD2 (5 bases). Germline CDR1 reads SGHTA; CDR2 reads FQGNSA. There are 12 residues in the CDR3. Trimming shortened V by 7 bases and J by 3 bases, and 6 bases separated the two germline ends. The CDR3 spells CASMGDTGELFF. The CDR3 nucleotides are TGTGCCAGCATGGGAGACACCGGGGAGCTGTTTTTT.

This chain links TRBV7-9 with TRBJ2-7; D unclear. The germline V and J ends were trimmed by 1 base and 8 bases, with 15 bases remaining between them. The CDR3 is 14 residues long. Germline CDR1 and CDR2: SEHNR and FQNEAQ (reference sequence). CDR3 sequence (DNA): TGTGCCAGCAGCTTAGACACTCGTCAATGGCAGCAGTACTTC. Translation: CASSLDTRQWQQYF.

This clonotype was seen more than once but under ten times. V gene TRBV4-3 combines with J gene TRBJ2-3; D not resolved. V dropped 1 base and J dropped 4 bases, with 9 bases sitting between them. The CDR3 totals 14 residues. Looked up from germline, CDR1 is LGHNA and CDR2 is YSLEER. The CDR3 sequence is CASSQGGLPDTQYF. DNA of the CDR3: TGCGCCAGCAGCCAAGGGGGATTGCCAGATACGCAGTATTTT.